This T cell receptor (beta chain) was retrieved from a study of OX40 agonist ivuxolimab in advanced cancers. Looking at the study overall: The patients got ivuxolimab, which is an agonistic anti-OX40 (CD134) antibody. Treatment received earlier with anti-PD-1, anti-PD-L1 or anti-CTLA-4 agents was allowed, and around 36% had some.

Data came from immunoSEQ multiplex PCR; TCRdb stores just in-frame clones and leaves some out. The data show some 80,000 clones, about 90% seen once. About this clone itself: The target antigen is unknown.

Autoimmune disease history or systemic immunosuppression meant exclusion. Germline V gene data show CDR1 as DFQATT and CDR2 as SNEGSKA (reference sequence). This CDR3 has 11 residues. V lost 3 bases, J lost 5 bases, and 6 bases lay in between. Study results and limitations: Low levels of normalized T-cell clonal expansion also appeared in some nonresponders.

The sequencing used CD4+ or CD8+ T cells sorted from blood, collected in a trial of the OX40 agonist ivuxolimab. The receptor was isolated from an adult with an advanced solid tumor such as melanoma, head and neck, liver or kidney cancer. The chain recombines TRBV20-1 with TRBJ2-3, with D unclear. The CDR3 region has the DNA TGCAGTGCTAGGTCAGGAGATACGCAGTATTTT. This translates into CSARSGDTQYF.